The table lists the clone carrying this TCR beta chain with a few counts. The antigen is undetermined. These data come from a study of sequential checkpoint blockade in melanoma. Study at large: Twenty-two patients had matched tumor biopsies before treatment and at week 13 after nivolumab or ipilimumab alone.

Notes on the study in general: Response in arm A was associated with pretreatment TIL clonality. Tumor T-cell fraction and clonality correlated with PD-L1 and CD8+ counts.

Treatment denoted: randomized to nivolumab then ipilimumab (arm A) or the reverse (arm B). DNA-damaging chemotherapy had not been given to any patient beforehand. Sequencing used immunoSEQ multiplex PCR; TCRdb keeps in-frame clones, though not all of them. The profile covers approximately 3,500 clones, with around 19% appearing a single time and approximately 8.5% taken by the ten largest. This CDR3 is 15 amino acids long. J was trimmed by 4 bases and V by 3 bases; bases with no gene match: 5. The germline V gene has CDR1 LNHDA and CDR2 SQIVND (reference sequence). The gene calls are TRBV19 and TRBJ2-7, with 11 bases aligning to TRBD2. The sample was tumor tissue (inferred from file names), taken from a patient given nivolumab and ipilimumab in sequence. The receptor comes from a human donor with melanoma. This CDR3 reads CASSIQTSGTYEQYF. CDR3 sequence (DNA): TGTGCCAGTAGTATTCAGACTAGCGGGACTTACGAGCAGTACTTC.